In its sample, the clone carrying this T cell receptor beta chain was seen many times. What it binds is not known. These data belong to a study of T-cell reconstitution after alpha-beta-depleted transplantation in children. Unique molecular identifiers tagged the TCRbeta library. Via MiXCR, TCRdb re-called the PCR reads, giving one row per CDR3 protein. In the table there are roughly 180,000 distinct CDR3 sequences, 11% of which are singletons. Study-wide results and caveats: It was reported that alpha-beta T cells came from several hundred expanded graft clones (about two months after transplant). Hyperexpanded clones declined; after one year, newly produced T cells mostly supplied diversity. Several patients had high TCRbeta diversity at day 60; it came from surviving recipient T cells and thymic progenitors.

Per the germline V gene, CDR1 is SGDLS and CDR2 is YYNGEE. V was shortened by 5 bases and J by 5 bases, with 8 bases between the two germline ends. The CDR3 totals 13 residues. The chain links TRBV9 to TRBJ1-6; D possibly corresponds to TRBD1 (5 bases). Sequenced here: PBMCs, sampled before TCRalphabeta/CD19-depleted stem cell transplant. The sequence came from a boy younger than 10 with acute myeloid leukemia, due to receive a stem cell transplant. The CDR3 spells CASRRGHNSPLHF. The CDR3 DNA reads as TGTGCCAGCAGAAGGGGTCATAATTCACCCCTCCACTTT.